This T cell receptor beta chain originates from a study of early T cells in non-severe SARS-CoV-2 infection. Whole-study findings and limits: VDJdb-based annotation leaned toward anti-spike CD8 responses and missed private and CD4 specificities.

The CDR3 runs 17 residues. Germline loops: CDR1 SGHTA, CDR2 FQGTGA. V lost 2 bases and J lost 4; bases outside the gene matches: 4. As part of library construction, unique molecular identifiers were attached to individual cDNA molecules. TCRdb itself ran the 5' RACE reads through MiXCR, one entry per CDR3 protein. The table records approximately 30,000 distinct CDR3 sequences, 5% to 6.5% of them present only once. This clonotype showed up just a few times. No antigen is known for it. The TCR sequence derives from an adult who was a healthcare worker with PCR-confirmed SARS-CoV-2 infection or an uninfected control (not recorded which). V gene TRBV7-3 combines with J gene TRBJ2-1; 14 nucleotides align to TRBD2. What was sequenced was whole blood. CDR3 DNA: TGTGCCAGCAGCTTATATGGGACTAGCGGGAGTTACAATGAGCAGTTCTTC. Protein product: CASSLYGTSGSYNEQFF.